This TCR beta chain derives from a study of blood T cell repertoires in COVID-19. Across the study: Specimens from acute and convalescent COVID-19 originated in the United States, Italy and Spain. T cells, B-cell-depleted T cells, or PBMCs provided the cDNA or gDNA that served as material.

CDR1 is SGDLS and CDR2 is YYNGEE in the germline V gene. J was trimmed by 2 bases and V by 4 bases; bases with no gene match: 3. CDR3 length equals 14 residues. In the authors' methods: Nucleated cell counts were estimated from reference gene primer amplification. Profiling relied on immunoSEQ multiplex PCR, and the TCRdb table lists in-frame clones only, not all of them. D and trimming come from the DNA, and the V and J calls and clone size come from that table. The sample holds around 100,000 clones; more than 75% are singletons and the top ten take 7.4%. The sequence was obtained from a human donor with acute or convalescent COVID-19. The donor label of this sample is uncertain. This chain connects TRBV9 to TRBJ1-3, with TRBD1 matching 7 bases. The specimen sequenced was peripheral blood. CDR3 nucleotides: TGTGCCAGCAGCAGGGGGCCTACTGGAAACACCATATATTTT. Translation: CASSRGPTGNTIYF.